A selection of T cell receptor beta chains follows, all from one sample in a study of blood T cell repertoires in COVID-19. Method: immunoSEQ multiplex PCR; TCRdb's copy keeps in-frame clones and lacks some. The profile shows about 190,000 clones, over 75% of them singletons. Material for sequencing was peripheral blood. These receptors came from a man aged 45 to 65 who had recovered from COVID-19. Both conserved end residues are part of each CDR3. The D gene is left open where the match is weak. Where a row states a size, it is once, few, many or the class of an expanded clone; other rows omit it.

>TRBV27|TRBJ2-1|TRBD2|NA
TGTGCCAGCAGTCCGAAAATAGACAGAGGACGAATTAGCGGGAGGGTGTTCAATGAGCAGTTCTTC
CASSPKIDRGRISGRVFNEQFF
>TRBV5-4|TRBJ2-1|NA|NA
TGTGCCAGCAGCCCCCGACTGTTCCCCCACAATGAGCAGTTCTTC
CASSPRLFPHNEQFF
>TRBV6-4|TRBJ1-4|NA|NA
TGTGCCAGCAGTGACCCGACCAGGGGCCCTTCCCATGGTAATGAAAAACTGTTTTTT
CASSDPTRGPSHGNEKLFF
>TRBV7-9|TRBJ2-6|TRBD1|NA
TGTGCCAGCAGCCCACCGGGACAGGAGCTATCTGGGGCCAACGTCCTGACTTTC
CASSPPGQELSGANVLTF
>TRBV5-1|TRBJ2-2|TRBD1|NA
TGCGCCAGCAGCTTGTACGGGACAGGTGTAGCCGGGGAGCTGTTTTTT
CASSLYGTGVAGELFF
>TRBV7-6|TRBJ2-5|NA|NA
TGTGCCAGCAGCTTAAGGTCCCGAGGGGAGACCCAGTACTTC
CASSLRSRGETQYF
>TRBV30|TRBJ2-5|TRBD2|NA
TGTGCCTGGAGCGGACTAGCGGGGGGGATCCAAGAGACCCAGTACTTC
CAWSGLAGGIQETQYF
>TRBV6-5|TRBJ1-2|TRBD1|NA
TGTGCCAGCAGTTACGAAGGGACAGGGTCTGAGGGCTACACCTTC
CASSYEGTGSEGYTF
>TRBV18|TRBJ1-3|NA|NA
TGTGCCAGCTCACCCGCAGGGTCCGGAAACACCATATATTTT
CASSPAGSGNTIYF
>TRBV30|TRBJ2-4|NA|once
TGTGCCAGTCGGGAGAGGGCCAAAAACATTCAGTACTTC
CASRERAKNIQYF
>TRBV19|TRBJ2-6|TRBD1|NA
TGTGCCAGTAGCGAGGGGGCCGGGGCCAACGTCCTGACTTTC
CASSEGAGANVLTF
>TRBV7-9|TRBJ1-1|TRBD1|few
TGTGCCAGCACCTCGTCCAGGGGGGCTGAAGCTTTCTTT
CASTSSRGAEAFF
>TRBV2|TRBJ2-7|NA|once
TGTGCCAGCAAAAAGGACATTTCCTACGAGCAGTACTTC
CASKKDISYEQYF
>TRBV5-4|TRBJ2-7|NA|NA
TGTGCCAGCAGCCCACCGCCGGGACAAAGCTACGAGCAGTACTTC
CASSPPPGQSYEQYF
>TRBV24-1|TRBJ2-1|TRBD1|once
TGTGCCACCAGTGATCAGGGACAGGGGTACAATGAGCAGTTCTTC
CATSDQGQGYNEQFF
>TRBV6-5|TRBJ2-7|TRBD1|NA
TGTGCCAGCAGTTTGGACAGGGGGTCGAGCGAGCAGTACTTC
CASSLDRGSSEQYF
>TRBV4-2|TRBJ2-7|TRBD2|NA
TGTGCCAGCAGCCCGGGACTAGCGGGGTACGAGCAGTACTTC
CASSPGLAGYEQYF
>TRBV30|TRBJ2-5|NA|NA
TGTGCCTGGGACAATGACCCGGAGCGGGAGACCCAGTACTTC
CAWDNDPERETQYF
>TRBV4-1|TRBJ2-4|NA|NA
TGCGCCAGCAGCCAAGACGCCGTAGGGCTTAGCGTCAACACCTACTTC
CASSQDAVGLSVNTYF
>TRBV10-2|TRBJ2-2|NA|NA
TGCGCCAGCAAAGATCGGGACAAAACCTCCGGGGAGCTGTTTTTT
CASKDRDKTSGELFF
>TRBV6-6|TRBJ2-1|TRBD2|few
TGTGCCAGCGGGGGGGCCTACAATGAGCAGTTCTTC
CASGGAYNEQFF
>TRBV2|TRBJ2-2|TRBD1|NA
TGTGCCAGCCGGGACAGGGGTTACATCGGGGAGCTGTTTTTT
CASRDRGYIGELFF
>TRBV2|TRBJ2-1|TRBD2|NA
TGTGCCAGCAGTGAAAGCGGGATCTACAATGAGCAGTTCTTC
CASSESGIYNEQFF
>TRBV23-1|TRBJ2-7|TRBD2|once
TGCGCCAGCAGTCAATCCGGGCTAGCGGGAGGGTACGACGAGCAGTACTTC
CASSQSGLAGGYDEQYF